The source of this T cell receptor (beta chain) is a study of cytomegalovirus exposure and HLA in healthy donors. Study-level information: In a previous analysis, 110 million or so unique TCR beta sequences were found from 150 million to 200 million T cells. A data release that came early held tens of millions of unique TCRs from HLA-typed donors.

The germline V and J ends were trimmed by 0 bases and 0 bases, with 9 bases remaining between them. The CDR3 length is 15 residues. Germline CDR1 and CDR2: GTSNPN and SVGIG (reference sequence). This clone was seen more than once but under ten times. PCR primers comprised 60 Vbeta and 13 Jbeta primers. Sequenced by immunoSEQ multiplex PCR; TCRdb stores in-frame clones only, minus some. The sample consists of approximately 190,000 clones, about 13% of them appearing once. Samples came from healthy bone marrow donors. The origin of this receptor is a man aged 50 to 59 in good health and CMV-seropositive. Sequenced: PBMCs. The chain links TRBV30 to TRBJ1-3; the D is unclear. CDR3 protein: CAWSVKRNSGNTIYF. DNA of the CDR3: TGTGCCTGGAGTGTAAAGAGAAACTCTGGAAACACCATATATTTT.